These T cell receptor beta chains were read from a single sample in a study of cytomegalovirus exposure and HLA in healthy donors. The data were produced by immunoSEQ multiplex PCR, yet TCRdb's version contains in-frame clones alone and is incomplete. The sample gives around 100,000 clones, 74% of which show up once; about 2.8% is in the top ten. Sequencing was done on a sample of PBMCs. Receptors originate from a man aged 50-59 years in good health and CMV-seropositive. CDR3s leave out the opening cysteine and the closing phenylalanine or tryptophan. Fields, in order: J gene, V gene, D gene, clone size, CDR3 protein. D genes are given only for firm matches. The size entry is marked missing in some rows and otherwise reads once, few, many or a size class.

TRBJ1-4 | TRBV4-1 | - | few | ASSPPWGREKLF
TRBJ2-5 | TRBV27 | TRBD2 | - | ASSLGTSGLYQETQY
TRBJ1-2 | TRBV5-1 | - | - | ASSSLTNYGYT
TRBJ2-3 | TRBV7-3 | - | few | ASSPFEGGGRDTQY
TRBJ2-7 | TRBV2 | - | - | ASSEWQNYEQY
TRBJ2-5 | TRBV28 | TRBD2 | - | ATSKERGNQETQY
TRBJ2-7 | TRBV7-2 | TRBD1 | - | ASSLARDRGYEQY
TRBJ2-3 | TRBV19 | - | - | ASSFLSGGGLDTQY
TRBJ1-1 | TRBV5-6 | - | - | ASRFAQVNTEAF
TRBJ2-7 | TRBV5-1 | - | - | ASRGGVGDKLSYEQY
TRBJ2-5 | TRBV25-1 | - | - | ASEGGAETQY
TRBJ1-3 | TRBV5-1 | - | - | ASSLGV
TRBJ2-4 | TRBV29-1 | - | - | SVGPDKDIQY
TRBJ1-5 | TRBV28 | TRBD1 | once | ASSFGDSGSNQPQH
TRBJ2-2 | TRBV6-1 | TRBD1 | - | ASIGQENTGELF
TRBJ2-7 | TRBV11-2 | - | - | ASSLVAVEQY
TRBJ1-1 | TRBV7-9 | - | - | ASSLAGSNTEAF
TRBJ2-1 | TRBV5-1 | - | - | ASSLKWSSYNEQF
TRBJ2-2 | TRBV4-1 | TRBD2 | - | ASSRGLAGNTGELF
TRBJ2-7 | TRBV5-1 | TRBD2 | - | ASSMGLAFSYEQY
TRBJ2-5 | TRBV5-1 | TRBD2 | - | ASSSGLAGRETQY
TRBJ1-6 | TRBV6-1 | - | - | ASSERGGRYNSPLH
TRBJ2-5 | TRBV9 | TRBD2 | - | ASSSGLAVQETQY
TRBJ1-5 | TRBV6-1 | TRBD1 | once | ASGDRRDQPQH
TRBJ2-7 | TRBV6-1 | - | - | ASSSDGEDEQY
TRBJ2-7 | TRBV4-1 | - | - | ASSQGEGGYEQY
TRBJ2-4 | TRBV9 | TRBD2 | - | ASSPLAGGSLAKNIQY
TRBJ2-7 | TRBV5-1 | - | - | ASSSSTGLYEQY
TRBJ1-5 | TRBV5-8 | TRBD1 | - | ASSPGQTLNQPQH
TRBJ2-7 | TRBV6-1 | TRBD1 | - | ASTKQGTEQY
TRBJ1-5 | TRBV12-5 | TRBD1 | - | ASGQGNQPQH
TRBJ2-5 | TRBV6-5 | TRBD2 | once | ASRHPREGQGQY
TRBJ1-6 | TRBV30 | - | - | ASLNSYNSPLH
TRBJ1-1 | TRBV6-1 | TRBD1 | few | ASSEALDRGAEAF
TRBJ2-2 | TRBV7-2 | TRBD1 | few | ASGTGVGTGELF
TRBJ1-2 | TRBV6-1 | - | once | ASSASGSHPGYT
TRBJ2-7 | TRBV9 | TRBD2 | - | ASSVEGLASYEQY
TRBJ1-2 | TRBV5-6 | - | - | ASSPGGGNYGYT
TRBJ1-5 | TRBV19 | TRBD1 | - | ASSLTGGGQPQH
TRBJ2-3 | TRBV6-1 | - | - | ASSEAYSDTQY
TRBJ1-2 | TRBV5-5 | - | - | ASSLGQQANYGYT
TRBJ2-1 | TRBV5-4 | - | - | ASSLRQTYNEQF
TRBJ2-1 | TRBV21-1 | - | - | ASRFAGGRRNEQF
TRBJ2-2 | TRBV10-3 | TRBD1 | once | ATQGQGQGTGELF
TRBJ2-7 | TRBV6-5 | TRBD1 | - | ASTARQGSYEQY
TRBJ2-1 | TRBV4-1 | TRBD2 | - | ASSLTTSGGSDEQF
TRBJ2-4 | TRBV4-1 | TRBD1 | - | ASSHGLTGDEAKNIQY
TRBJ1-1 | TRBV6-1 | - | - | ASSEGRAQAF
TRBJ2-2 | TRBV9 | TRBD2 | - | ASSPGTTFDGELF
TRBJ2-3 | TRBV2 | TRBD2 | - | ASSEGLAGGPAVRGTQY
TRBJ2-2 | TRBV9 | - | - | ASSVIAGNTGELF
TRBJ2-2 | TRBV6-6 | - | - | ASSARRSAGELF
TRBJ2-2 | TRBV18 | - | - | ASSPDWTGELF